What follows are 13 T cell receptor beta chains derived from one specimen sequenced in a study of T cells in Graves' hyperthyroidism and ophthalmopathy. TCR beta CDR3 sequences were amplified from RNA transcripts. TCR CDR3 underwent first-round RT-PCR with the HTBI primer set. TCRdb redid the calling of the multiplex PCR reads with MiXCR, one entry per CDR3 protein. The sample includes under 350,000 distinct CDR3 sequences, roughly 18% of them seen just once. The sample was blood. Receptors originate from a woman aged 45-65 years with Graves' hyperthyroidism.

This clonotype has a handful of counts. The chain recombines TRBV7-9 with TRBJ1-4; D is perhaps TRBD1 (5 bases). Germline V gene data show CDR1 as SEHNR and CDR2 as FQNEAQ (reference sequence). The ends were cut back, 8 bases at V and 8 bases at J, with 15 bases in the middle. This CDR3 is built from 13 residues. CDR3 in amino acids: CASHRGKSEKLFF. CDR3 nucleotides: TGTGCCAGCCATAGGGGAAAAAGCGAAAAACTGTTTTTT.

This clonotype was seen repeatedly, ten times or more. The chain has TRBV5-1 and TRBJ2-1; TRBD2 agrees at 11 bases. CDR3 size: 14 residues. Germline V gives CDR1 SGHRS, CDR2 YFSETQ. V lost 2 bases to trimming and J lost 7 bases; unmatched junction nucleotides: 2. As DNA, the CDR3 is TGCGCCAGCAGCTTTAGCGGGGGGGGGAATGAGCAGTTCTTC. It is translated as CASSFSGGGNEQFF.

This clonotype has more than one count but fewer than ten. J is TRBJ1-4 and V is TRBV2, with TRBD1 as a possible D gene (5 bases). The germline V gene encodes CDR1 SNHLY and CDR2 FYNNEI. CDR3 length: 15 amino acids. Trimming took 6 bases from V and 0 from J, leaving 11 bases between them. The chain's CDR3 is CASRPGHATNEKLFF. The CDR3 bases are TGTGCCAGCAGGCCAGGACATGCAACTAATGAAAAACTGTTTTTT. The full variable domain, its missing parts supplied by reference TRBV2 and TRBJ1-4, is EPEVTQTPSHQVTQMGQEVILRCVPISNHLYFYWYRQILGQKVEFLVSFYNNEISEKSEIFDDQFSVERPDGSNFTLKIRSTKLEDSAMYFCASRPGHATNEKLFFGSGTQLSVL.

This clonotype was detected many times. The chain couples TRBV12-3 or TRBV12-4 to TRBJ2-5; perhaps TRBD1 as D (6 bases). The CDR3 extends over 14 amino acids. V lost 5 bases and J lost 1, with 11 bases in between. Here the CDR3 reads CASSRQVSQETQYF. The CDR3 DNA sequence: TGTGCCAGCAGTCGACAGGTCTCCCAAGAGACCCAGTACTTC.

There are a few counts of this clonotype. The V and J genes are TRBV28 and TRBJ2-5, with 7 bases fitting TRBD1. Losses at the gene ends were 6 bases for V and 4 bases for J; bases not matched to a gene: 8. Germline lookup yields CDR1 MDHEN and CDR2 SYDVKM. This CDR3 has 14 amino acids. This CDR3 reads CASSSGQLRETQYF. As DNA, the CDR3 is TGTGCCAGCAGCTCGGGACAGCTGAGAGAGACCCAGTACTTC.

This clonotype was counted between two and nine times. J is TRBJ2-7 and V is TRBV28, with 7 nucleotides matching TRBD1. The V and J ends lost 1 base and 3 bases, in that order; junction bases with no gene match: 3. Germline V CDR1 and CDR2: MDHEN, SYDVKM. The CDR3 covers 14 residues. The CDR3 bases are TGTGCCAGCAGTTTATCGACAGGGAACTACGAGCAGTACTTC. Protein sequence: CASSLSTGNYEQYF.

In this sample, this clonotype turned up many times. V usage is TRBV5-1 and J usage is TRBJ2-1, with D hard to call. This CDR3 is built from 14 residues. Germline V gene sequence: CDR1 SGHRS, CDR2 YFSETQ. Deletions cut 4 bases from V and 5 bases from J, with 13 bases between. This CDR3 reads CASSGTVGNNEQFF. DNA of the CDR3: TGCGCCAGCAGCGGAACGGTAGGGAACAATGAGCAGTTCTTC.

The chain is built from TRBV20-1 and TRBJ2-7; 9 nucleotides match TRBD1. V was clipped by 0 bases and J by 7 bases; unmatched bases: 7. The CDR3 runs to 14 residues. Germline V gene lookup returns CDR1 DFQATT and CDR2 SNEGSKA (reference sequence). The CDR3 reads CSAREYRGLNEQYF. DNA for the CDR3: TGCAGTGCTAGAGAGTACAGGGGGCTGAATGAGCAGTACTTC.

The chain carries TRBV18 and TRBJ2-1; perhaps TRBD2 as D (6 bases). Trimming stripped 0 bases from V and 0 bases from J, with 9 bases between. The germline CDR1 and CDR2 sequences are KGHSH and LQKENI. This CDR3 is 16 amino acids long. This CDR3 reads CASSPPGGASYNEQFF. CDR3 nucleotides: TGTGCCAGCTCACCACCCGGGGGTGCCTCCTACAATGAGCAGTTCTTC.

This clonotype was detected ten times or more. The chain carries TRBV27 and TRBJ1-3; 7 nucleotides align to TRBD1. Germline trimming cut 4 bases from V and 0 bases from J; bases unmatched to any gene: 3. Germline V gene lookup returns CDR1 MNHEY and CDR2 SMNVEV (reference sequence). The length of the CDR3 is 15 residues. CDR3 sequence reads: CASSSRGLSGNTIYF. CDR3 nucleotide sequence: TGTGCCAGCAGTTCGAGGGGGCTCTCTGGAAACACCATATATTTT.

This clonotype was recorded many times. The chain carries TRBV20-1 and TRBJ2-3; the D gene is possibly TRBD2 (5 bases). The CDR3 extends over 12 amino acids. V lost 3 bases, J lost 6 bases, and 10 bases lay in between. The V gene's germline CDR1 is DFQATT and CDR2 SNEGSKA (reference sequence). CDR3 DNA sequence: TGCAGTGCTAGTATTAGAGGGGATACGCAGTATTTT. This encodes CSASIRGDTQYF.

The chain links TRBV20-1 to TRBJ2-5; no firm D call. Trimming left V 2 bases short and J 1 base short, with 8 bases between. Germline V gene data show CDR1 as DFQATT and CDR2 as SNEGSKA (reference sequence). The CDR3 runs 13 residues. DNA for the CDR3: TGCAGTGCTAGACTGGACGGCCAAGAGACCCAGTACTTC. Its translation is CSARLDGQETQYF.

Notes on this clonotype: This may come from a read error, since a much larger clone is one base off. Given the absence of the conserved phenylalanine or tryptophan at the CDR3 end, a read error is likely. This chain joins TRBV6-1 and TRBJ2-7; D possibly corresponds to TRBD1 (5 bases). Germline V gene lookup returns CDR1 MNHNS and CDR2 SASEGT. The V end was cut by 2 bases, the J end by 2 bases, with 13 bases between. The CDR3 is 15 residues long. CDR3 residues: CASSERGQAPYEQYS. CDR3 nucleotides: TGTGCCAGCAGTGAAAGGGGCCAGGCCCCCTACGAGCAGTACTCC.